This T cell receptor (beta chain) was captured by sequencing in a study of blood T cell repertoires in COVID-19. Turning to the study itself: Sites in the United States, Italy and Spain provided acute and convalescent COVID-19 samples.

In the study's own analysis: Counts of nucleated cells, estimated from reference gene primer amplification, were obtained. TCRdb's table, derived via immunoSEQ multiplex PCR, lists solely in-frame clones and lacks some. V, J and clone size are those of that table, while D and trimming were read from the DNA. The sample comprises fewer than 200,000 clones, 70% to 85% of which are singletons, and 6.5% to 8.5% rests with the top ten. Germline V gene data show CDR1 as MNHEY and CDR2 as SVGAGI. The ends lost 8 bases at V and 0 bases at J; junction bases unmatched: 6. This CDR3 is built from 15 residues. J is TRBJ2-7 and V is TRBV6-5; 11 bases are shared with TRBD2. The origin of this receptor is a woman between 40 and 55 years old with COVID-19, enrolled during active disease. Material: peripheral blood. CDR3 protein: CASGRLAGPSYEQYF. CDR3 sequence (DNA): TGTGCCAGCGGTCGACTAGCGGGACCCTCCTACGAGCAGTACTTC.